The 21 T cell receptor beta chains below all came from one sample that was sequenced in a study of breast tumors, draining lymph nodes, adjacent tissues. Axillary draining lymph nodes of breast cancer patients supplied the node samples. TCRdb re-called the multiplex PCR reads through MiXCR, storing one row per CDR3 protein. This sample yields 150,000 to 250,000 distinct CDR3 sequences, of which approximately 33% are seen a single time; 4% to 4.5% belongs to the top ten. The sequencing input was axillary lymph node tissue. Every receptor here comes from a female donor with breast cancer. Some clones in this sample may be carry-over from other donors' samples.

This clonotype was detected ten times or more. The CDR3 region has the DNA TGTGCCCGTCGCGTACTGGAGACCCAGTACTTC. Encoded protein: CARRVLETQYF. The chain employs TRBV2 and TRBJ2-5; D is unresolved. Per the germline V gene, CDR1 is SNHLY and CDR2 is FYNNEI. The CDR3 totals 11 residues. Trimming stripped 11 bases from V and 5 bases from J, with 12 bases between.

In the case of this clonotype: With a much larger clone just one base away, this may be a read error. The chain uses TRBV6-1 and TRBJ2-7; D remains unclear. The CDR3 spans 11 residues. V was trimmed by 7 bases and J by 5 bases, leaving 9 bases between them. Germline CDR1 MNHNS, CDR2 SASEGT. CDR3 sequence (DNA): TGTGCCAGCATACAACGGCACGAGCAGTACTTC. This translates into CASIQRHEQYF.

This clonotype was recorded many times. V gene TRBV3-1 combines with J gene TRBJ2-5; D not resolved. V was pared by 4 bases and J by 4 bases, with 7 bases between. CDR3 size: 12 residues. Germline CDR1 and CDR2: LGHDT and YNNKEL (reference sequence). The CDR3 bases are TGTGCCAGCAGCCCTCCGTCAGAGACCCAGTACTTC. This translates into CASSPPSETQYF.

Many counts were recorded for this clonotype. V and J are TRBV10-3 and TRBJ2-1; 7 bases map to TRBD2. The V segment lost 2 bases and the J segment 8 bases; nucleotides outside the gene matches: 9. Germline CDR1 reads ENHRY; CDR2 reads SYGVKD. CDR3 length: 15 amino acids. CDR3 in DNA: TGTGCCATCAGTGAGGGGGGAGGGTCCGGCGATGAGCAGTTCTTC. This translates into CAISEGGGSGDEQFF.

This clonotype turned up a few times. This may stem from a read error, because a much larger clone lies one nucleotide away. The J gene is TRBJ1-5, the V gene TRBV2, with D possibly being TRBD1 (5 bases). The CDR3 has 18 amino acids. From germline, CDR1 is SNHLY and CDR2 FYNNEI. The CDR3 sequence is CASSEGVGAFYSNRPQHF. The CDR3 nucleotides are TGTGCCAGCAGTGAAGGGGTCGGGGCATTTTATAGCAATCGGCCCCAGCATTTT.

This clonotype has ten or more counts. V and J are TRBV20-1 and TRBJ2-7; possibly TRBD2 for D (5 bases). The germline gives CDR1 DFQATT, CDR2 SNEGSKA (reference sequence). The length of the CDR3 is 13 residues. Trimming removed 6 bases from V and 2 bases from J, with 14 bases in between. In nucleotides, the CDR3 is TGCAGTGCCGCTGACGGGAATGCCTACGAGCAGTACTTC. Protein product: CSAADGNAYEQYF.

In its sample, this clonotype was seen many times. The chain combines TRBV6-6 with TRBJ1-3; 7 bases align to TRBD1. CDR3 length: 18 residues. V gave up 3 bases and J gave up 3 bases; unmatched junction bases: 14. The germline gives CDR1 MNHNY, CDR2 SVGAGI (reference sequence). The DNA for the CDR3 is TGTGCCAGCAGTTATGGGGAGGGTAGGGGGCCTGGTGGAAACACCATATATTTT. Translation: CASSYGEGRGPGGNTIYF.

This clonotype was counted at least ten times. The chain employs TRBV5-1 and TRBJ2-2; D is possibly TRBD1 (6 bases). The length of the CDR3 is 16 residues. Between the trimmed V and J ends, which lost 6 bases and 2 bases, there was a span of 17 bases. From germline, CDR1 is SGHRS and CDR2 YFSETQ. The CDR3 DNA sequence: TGCGCCAGCATCGCGACCGACAGGTTTAACACCGGGGAGCTGTTTTTT. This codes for CASIATDRFNTGELFF.

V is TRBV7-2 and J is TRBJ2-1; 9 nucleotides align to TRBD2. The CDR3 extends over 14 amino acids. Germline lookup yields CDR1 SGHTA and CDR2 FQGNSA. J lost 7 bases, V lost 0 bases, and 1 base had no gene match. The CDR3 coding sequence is TGTGCCAGCAGCTTAGCTAGCGGGAGTAATGAGCAGTTCTTC. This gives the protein CASSLASGSNEQFF. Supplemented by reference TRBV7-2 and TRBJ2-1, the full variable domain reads GAGVSQSPSNKVTEKGKDVELRCDPISGHTALYWYRQSLGQGLEFLIYFQGNSAPDKSGLPSDRFSAERTGGSVSTLTIQRTQQEDSAVYLCASSLASGSNEQFFGPGTRLTVL.

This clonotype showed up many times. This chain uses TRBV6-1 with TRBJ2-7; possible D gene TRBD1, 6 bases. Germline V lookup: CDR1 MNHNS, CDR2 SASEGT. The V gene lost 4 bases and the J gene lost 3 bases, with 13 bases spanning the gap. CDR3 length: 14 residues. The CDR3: CASSGTGQGYEQYF. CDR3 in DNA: TGTGCCAGCAGTGGGACGGGACAAGGCTACGAGCAGTACTTC.

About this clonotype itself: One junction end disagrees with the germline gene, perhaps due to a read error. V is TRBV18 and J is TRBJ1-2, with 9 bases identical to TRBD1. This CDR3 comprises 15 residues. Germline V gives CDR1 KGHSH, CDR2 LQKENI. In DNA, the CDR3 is TGTGCCAGCTCACCACCGGGACAGGGCGCCTATGGCTACATCTTC. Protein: CASSPPGQGAYGYIF.

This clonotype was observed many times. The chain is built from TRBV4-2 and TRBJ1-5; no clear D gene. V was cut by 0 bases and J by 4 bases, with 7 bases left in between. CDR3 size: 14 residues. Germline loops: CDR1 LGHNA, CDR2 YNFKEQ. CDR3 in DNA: TGTGCCAGCAGCCAAGATCGCGCGAATCAGCCCCAGCATTTT. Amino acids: CASSQDRANQPQHF.

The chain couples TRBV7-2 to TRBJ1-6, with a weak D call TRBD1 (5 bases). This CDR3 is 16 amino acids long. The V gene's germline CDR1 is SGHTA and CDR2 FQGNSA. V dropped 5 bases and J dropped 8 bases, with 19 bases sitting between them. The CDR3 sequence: CASSQGARGLDSPLHF. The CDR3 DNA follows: TGTGCCAGCAGCCAAGGGGCAAGGGGCCTCGATTCACCCCTCCACTTT.

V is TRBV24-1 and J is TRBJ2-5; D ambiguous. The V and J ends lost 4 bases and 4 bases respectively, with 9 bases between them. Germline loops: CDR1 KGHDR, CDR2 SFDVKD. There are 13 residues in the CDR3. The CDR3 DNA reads TGTGCCACCAGTGAGGGCTCGATAGAGACCCAGTACTTC. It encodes CATSEGSIETQYF.

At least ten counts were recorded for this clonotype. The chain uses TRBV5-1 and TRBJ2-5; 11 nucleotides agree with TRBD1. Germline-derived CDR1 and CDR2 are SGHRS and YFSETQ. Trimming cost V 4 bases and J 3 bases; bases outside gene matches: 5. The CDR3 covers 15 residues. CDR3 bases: TGCGCCAGCAGCCCTTGGACAGGGGGCGAAGAGACCCAGTACTTC. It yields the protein CASSPWTGGEETQYF.

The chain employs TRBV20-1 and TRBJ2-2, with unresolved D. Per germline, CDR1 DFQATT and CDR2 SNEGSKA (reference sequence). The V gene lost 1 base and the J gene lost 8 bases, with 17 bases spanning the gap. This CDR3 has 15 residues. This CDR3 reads CSARGSVRATGELFF. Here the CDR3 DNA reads TGCAGTGCTAGAGGATCAGTCCGGGCGACAGGGGAGCTGTTTTTT.

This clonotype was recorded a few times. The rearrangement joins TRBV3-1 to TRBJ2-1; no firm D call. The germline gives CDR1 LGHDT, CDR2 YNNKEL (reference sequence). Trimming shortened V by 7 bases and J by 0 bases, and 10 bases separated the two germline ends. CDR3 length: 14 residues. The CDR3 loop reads CASKASGSYNEQFF. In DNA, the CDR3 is TGTGCCAGCAAAGCCTCCGGCTCCTACAATGAGCAGTTCTTC.

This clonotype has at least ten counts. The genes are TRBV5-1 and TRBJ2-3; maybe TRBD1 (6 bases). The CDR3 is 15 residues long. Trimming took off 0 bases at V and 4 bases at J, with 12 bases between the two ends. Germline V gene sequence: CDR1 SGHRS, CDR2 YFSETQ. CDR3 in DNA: TGCGCCAGCAGCTTGGCAACAGGGCGGGCAGATACGCAGTATTTT. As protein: CASSLATGRADTQYF. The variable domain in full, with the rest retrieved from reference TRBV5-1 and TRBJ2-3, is KAGVTQTPRYLIKTRGQQVTLSCSPISGHRSVSWYQQTPGQGLQFLFEYFSETQRNKGNFPGRFSGRQFSNSRSEMNVSTLELGDSALYLCASSLATGRADTQYFGPGTRLTVL.

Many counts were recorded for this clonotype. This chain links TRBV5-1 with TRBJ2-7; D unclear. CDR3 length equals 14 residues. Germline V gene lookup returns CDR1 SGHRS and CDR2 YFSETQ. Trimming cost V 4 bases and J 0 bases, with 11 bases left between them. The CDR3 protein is CASSARRSSYEQYF. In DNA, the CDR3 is TGCGCCAGCAGCGCACGGCGGTCCTCCTACGAGCAGTACTTC.

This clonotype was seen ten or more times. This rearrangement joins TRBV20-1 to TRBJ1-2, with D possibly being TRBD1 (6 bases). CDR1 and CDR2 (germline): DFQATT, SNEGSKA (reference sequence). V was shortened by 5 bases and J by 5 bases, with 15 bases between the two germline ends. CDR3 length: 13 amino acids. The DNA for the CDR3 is TGCAGTGCTCCCCTAGTGAGGGGGTATGGCTACACCTTC. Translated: CSAPLVRGYGYTF.

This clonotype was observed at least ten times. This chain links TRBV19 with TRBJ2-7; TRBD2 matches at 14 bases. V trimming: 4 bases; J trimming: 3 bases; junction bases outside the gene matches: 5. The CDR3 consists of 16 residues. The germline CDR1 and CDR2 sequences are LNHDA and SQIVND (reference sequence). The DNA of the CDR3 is TGTGCCAGTAGTAAAGGGACTAGCGGGGGTGTCTACGAGCAGTACTTC. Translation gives CASSKGTSGGVYEQYF. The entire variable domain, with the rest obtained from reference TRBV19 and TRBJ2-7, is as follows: DGGITQSPKYLFRKEGQNVTLSCEQNLNHDAMYWYRQDPGQGLRLIYYSQIVNDFQKGDIAEGYSVSREKKESFPLTVTSAQKNPTAFYLCASSKGTSGGVYEQYFGPGTRLTVT.